This paragraph covers one TCR beta chain sequence. Antigen unknown. Some clones are missing from TCRdb's copy, which holds only in-frame ones; the method was immunoSEQ multiplex PCR. In the table there are around 120,000 clones, approximately 88% of which are singletons. Trimming took off 0 bases at V and 8 bases at J, with 11 bases between the two ends. This CDR3 is built from 14 residues. Germline V CDR1 and CDR2: SGHAT, FQNNGV. These data come from a study of cytomegalovirus exposure and HLA in healthy donors. Regarding the study as a whole: Through in vitro validation, three CMV-associated chains were shown to be specific for CMV antigens. Subsequent analysis of the 110 or so validation repertoires found a tendency for first-cohort TCR clusters to co-occur.

This rearrangement joins TRBV11-2 to TRBJ2-1; D is ambiguous. The source is a woman aged 18-29 years in good health and CMV-seropositive. The source material was PBMCs. The CDR3 nucleotides are TGTGCCAGCAGCTTAGAGTACGGGTTAGATGAGCAGTTCTTC. Translation: CASSLEYGLDEQFF.